The 19 T cell receptor beta chains given below trace back to one sample, sequenced in a study of T cells in Graves' hyperthyroidism and ophthalmopathy (dated by TCRdb to about 2019). Library preparation employed multiplex PCR. The sequencing machine was an Illumina HiSeq 2000. The TCR beta CDR3 regions were amplified from RNA transcripts. The TCR CDR3 was subjected to a first round of RT-PCR using the HTBI primer set and the Qiagen OneStep RT-PCR kit. TCRdb applied fastp at Q25 and MiXCR to the public reads, then kept only in-frame beta chains. Rows merge per CDR3 protein into single entries with the most common DNA and genes. The sample profile shows around 350,000 distinct CDR3 sequences; around 14% of them were found once. The ten top clones hold 28% of the sample. Sequencing input: blood. These receptors originate from a woman aged 18 to 35 with Graves' hyperthyroidism that later progressed to Graves' ophthalmopathy.

This rearrangement joins TRBV12-3 or TRBV12-4 to TRBJ1-3, with a weak D call TRBD1 (5 bases). Trimming pared 3 bases from V and 4 bases from J, leaving 16 bases between. The CDR3 contains 16 residues. The CDR3 DNA reads TGTGCCAGCAGTTTCGCCGGGACCGGATTAGGAAACACCATATATTTT. It yields the protein CASSFAGTGLGNTIYF.

A single count supports this clonotype. A much larger clone is a single base away; this may be a read error. The J gene is TRBJ2-3, the V gene TRBV27; tentative D call: TRBD1 (5 bases). The CDR3 length is 13 residues. Germline V gene data show CDR1 as MNHEY and CDR2 as SMNVEV (reference sequence). CDR3 DNA sequence: TGTGCCGGCAGTCCGACAGCGTGGGATACGCAGTATTTT. Translation gives CAGSPTAWDTQYF.

Ten or more counts support this clonotype. The gene calls are TRBV6-2 or TRBV6-3 and TRBJ2-1, with TRBD2 matching 8 bases. The CDR3 spans 15 residues. Germline CDR1 and CDR2: MNHEY and SVGEGT. Trimming removed 2 bases from V and 4 bases from J; junction bases left unmatched: 4. CDR3 protein: CASSYRGLDYNEQFF. In DNA, the CDR3 is TGTGCCAGCAGTTACCGGGGACTAGATTACAATGAGCAGTTCTTC.

Only one count was recorded for this clonotype. J is TRBJ2-7 and V is TRBV2; 7 positions agree with TRBD1. The germline gives CDR1 SNHLY, CDR2 FYNNEI. Unmatched junction bases numbered 13, after V lost 6 bases and J lost 2 bases. CDR3 length: 16 amino acids. Here the CDR3 DNA reads TGTGCCAGCAGCAAGGACAGGCTCAGCTCAACCTACGAGCAGTACTTC. Translating it yields CASSKDRLSSTYEQYF. Together with reference TRBV2 and TRBJ2-7, the CDR3 gives the full variable domain: EPEVTQTPSHQVTQMGQEVILRCVPISNHLYFYWYRQILGQKVEFLVSFYNNEISEKSEIFDDQFSVERPDGSNFTLKIRSTKLEDSAMYFCASSKDRLSSTYEQYFGPGTRLTVT.

The chain recombines TRBV7-2 with TRBJ1-2; 8 bases line up with TRBD1. Germline CDR1 and CDR2: SGHTA and FQGNSA. The CDR3 totals 14 residues. V was clipped by 0 bases and J by 4 bases; unmatched bases: 1. The CDR3 reads CASSLAGTGYGYTF. The DNA for the CDR3 is TGTGCCAGCAGCTTAGCGGGGACAGGCTATGGCTACACCTTC.

This clonotype came up many times. This chain uses TRBV14 with TRBJ2-7; TRBD1 matches at 10 bases. Looked up from germline, CDR1 is SGHDN and CDR2 is FVKESK. The V segment lost 4 bases and the J segment 2 bases; nucleotides outside the gene matches: 5. The CDR3 has 15 amino acids. The CDR3 DNA is TGTGCCAGCAGCCCCGCCGGGACAGGGGCCTACGAGCAGTACTTC. This gives the protein CASSPAGTGAYEQYF.

The chain recombines TRBV19 with TRBJ1-4, with TRBD1 as a possible D gene (6 bases). This CDR3 has 13 amino acids. Germline V CDR1 and CDR2: LNHDA, SQIVND (reference sequence). Between the trimmed V and J ends, which lost 10 bases and 8 bases, there was a span of 17 bases. CDR3 sequence: CATTGQGYEKLFF. For the CDR3, the DNA is TGTGCCACAACTGGGCAGGGGTACGAAAAACTGTTTTTT.

V and J are TRBV19 and TRBJ2-1; 10 positions agree with TRBD2. Trimming cost V 5 bases and J 5 bases; bases outside gene matches: 9. This CDR3 contains 16 residues. Germline CDR1 LNHDA, CDR2 SQIVND (reference sequence). CDR3 nucleotides: TGTGCCAGTAGTCGGCGTAGGACTAGCGGTAACAATGAGCAGTTCTTC. Translated, it gives CASSRRRTSGNNEQFF.

This clonotype was found many times. The chain couples TRBV12-3 or TRBV12-4 to TRBJ2-7; D gene uncertain. The CDR3 has 13 amino acids. V gave up 4 bases and J gave up 1 base, with 8 bases separating them. The DNA of the CDR3 is TGTGCCAGCAGTTCTCAGAGATCCTACGAGCAGTACTTC. Amino acids: CASSSQRSYEQYF.

The V gene is TRBV7-9, the J gene TRBJ2-5; the D gene could be TRBD1 or TRBD2 (7 bases each). This CDR3 comprises 16 residues. Trimming cost V 5 bases and J 5 bases, with 21 bases left between them. Germline lookup yields CDR1 SEHNR and CDR2 FQNEAQ (reference sequence). The CDR3 here is CASSAPGEGALETQYF. The CDR3 coding sequence is TGTGCCAGCAGCGCCCCGGGGGAGGGGGCGTTGGAGACCCAGTACTTC. The full variable domain, its missing parts supplied by reference TRBV7-9 and TRBJ2-5, is DTGVSQNPRHKITKRGQNVTFRCDPISEHNRLYWYRQTLGQGPEFLTYFQNEAQLEKSRLLSDRFSAERPKGSFSTLEIQRTEQGDSAMYLCASSAPGEGALETQYFGPGTRLLVL.

In this sample, this clonotype turned up many times. V usage is TRBV18 and J usage is TRBJ1-1, with 8 nucleotides matching TRBD1. The V segment lost 6 bases and the J segment 2 bases; nucleotides outside the gene matches: 11. The CDR3 length is 16 residues. Germline V gene lookup returns CDR1 KGHSH and CDR2 LQKENI. The CDR3 region has the DNA TGTGCCAGCTCCCCCGGACAGGGAGGACTTAACACTGAAGCTTTCTTT. It specifies CASSPGQGGLNTEAFF.

The sample holds many counts of this clonotype. The chain uses TRBV13 and TRBJ2-5, with a tentative D call TRBD1 (6 bases). The germline gives CDR1 PRHDT, CDR2 FYEKMQ (reference sequence). The CDR3 loop spans 12 amino acids. V was shortened by 7 bases and J by 9 bases, with 15 bases between the two germline ends. The CDR3 nucleotides are TGTGCCAGCACTCTCCCAGGGGAAGCCCAGTACTTC. Encoded protein: CASTLPGEAQYF.

The chain joins TRBV5-8 to TRBJ1-1; possibly TRBD1 for D (5 bases). This CDR3 contains 13 residues. The germline V and J ends were trimmed by 3 bases and 1 base, with 7 bases remaining between them. The V gene's germline CDR1 is SGHTS and CDR2 YDEGEE. The CDR3: CASSWGENTEAFF. In DNA form, the CDR3 reads TGTGCCAGCAGCTGGGGGGAGAACACTGAAGCTTTCTTT.

This clonotype came up many times. The genes are TRBV11-2 and TRBJ2-1; 13 bases are shared with TRBD2. Germline loops: CDR1 SGHAT, CDR2 FQNNGV. V dropped 0 bases and J dropped 2; count of bases not matched to a gene: 10. CDR3 length: 20 amino acids. In DNA, the CDR3 is TGTGCCAGCAGCTTAGAACTAGCGGGAGGGCCGTTCAGGGCCTACAATGAGCAGTTCTTC. Translating it yields CASSLELAGGPFRAYNEQFF.

J is TRBJ2-1 and V is TRBV6-1, with D perhaps being TRBD1 or TRBD2 (5 bases each). Germline V gene sequence: CDR1 MNHNS, CDR2 SASEGT. Trimming took off 2 bases at V and 8 bases at J, with 19 bases between the two ends. The CDR3 extends over 16 amino acids. The CDR3 reads CASSEPGRRWLDEQFF. The CDR3 DNA reads as TGTGCCAGCAGTGAACCGGGACGGAGGTGGTTGGATGAGCAGTTCTTC.

In this sample, this clonotype turned up once. The V gene is TRBV20-1, the J gene TRBJ2-1, with unresolved D. CDR1 and CDR2 (germline): DFQATT, SNEGSKA (reference sequence). CDR3 length: 15 residues. Between the trimmed V and J ends, which lost 1 base and 0 bases, there was a span of 10 bases. The CDR3: CSARGLGSSYNEQFF. The CDR3 DNA sequence: TGCAGTGCTAGAGGTCTTGGAAGCTCCTACAATGAGCAGTTCTTC.

This clonotype was seen at least ten times. The rearrangement uses TRBV28 and TRBJ1-1; no clear D. Deletions cut 2 bases from V and 4 bases from J, with 5 bases between. The germline gives CDR1 MDHEN, CDR2 SYDVKM. This CDR3 is built from 12 residues. In DNA form, the CDR3 reads TGTGCCAGCAGTTTACGACCCACTGAAGCTTTCTTT. It encodes CASSLRPTEAFF.

This clonotype was seen repeatedly, ten times or more. This chain links TRBV28 with TRBJ1-2, with a tentative D call TRBD1 (6 bases). The CDR3 contains 17 residues. Germline V gene sequence: CDR1 MDHEN, CDR2 SYDVKM. V lost 4 bases to trimming and J lost 8 bases, with 26 bases between them. The CDR3: CASSSLLLLQGAIGYTF. The CDR3 coding sequence is TGTGCCAGCAGTTCGCTACTCCTTCTACAGGGCGCGATCGGCTACACCTTC.

This chain joins TRBV5-5 and TRBJ2-4; the match to TRBD2 covers 14 bases. CDR3 size: 19 residues. V lost 1 base and J lost 0; bases outside the gene matches: 6. Germline values: CDR1 SGHKS, CDR2 YYEKEE (reference sequence). The CDR3 loop is CASSLQGLAGAVAKNIQYF. CDR3 bases: TGTGCCAGCAGCTTGCAGGGACTAGCGGGAGCCGTAGCCAAAAACATTCAGTACTTC.